This is a list of T cell receptor beta chains from one sample in a study of T cell responses to AZD1222 COVID-19 vaccine. Profiled with immunoSEQ multiplex PCR; TCRdb holds only in-frame clones, not every one. The sample has under 200,000 clones, roughly 90% seen once; the top ten hold about 4.5%. The sample consisted of peripheral blood, taken 28 days after the second AZD1222 dose. These receptor sequences come from an adult who received the AZD1222 COVID-19 vaccine. CDR3s include the opening cysteine and the closing phenylalanine or tryptophan. The D gene is left open where the match is weak. Clone size is not always given. Where it is, it says once, few, many or a class for expanded clones.

D gene: -
J gene: TRBJ2-1
clone size: -
V gene: TRBV7-2
CDR3 DNA: TGTGCCAGCAGCTCACCGGACCGAGCGGAGTTAGGCAATGAGCAGTTCTTC
CDR3 protein: CASSSPDRAELGNEQFF

D gene: -
J gene: TRBJ1-3
clone size: -
V gene: TRBV9
CDR3 DNA: TGTGCCAGCAGCGAGGGATCACGGACTCGTCCTTCTGGAAACACCATATATTTT
CDR3 protein: CASSEGSRTRPSGNTIYF

D gene: -
J gene: TRBJ2-2
clone size: -
V gene: TRBV6-5
CDR3 DNA: TGTGCCAGCAGTTCAATCAGCCCGTTCACCGGGGAGCTGTTTTTT
CDR3 protein: CASSSISPFTGELFF

D gene: -
J gene: TRBJ2-1
clone size: -
V gene: TRBV2
CDR3 DNA: TGTGCCAGCATTCGGGAGTTGGGGGCGTTAGAGCAGTTCTTC
CDR3 protein: CASIRELGALEQFF

D gene: -
J gene: TRBJ2-1
clone size: -
V gene: TRBV28
CDR3 DNA: TGTGCCTCTCGAGTACAAGTGGGCTATGAGCAGTTCTTC
CDR3 protein: CASRVQVGYEQFF

D gene: -
J gene: TRBJ1-6
clone size: -
V gene: TRBV9
CDR3 DNA: TGTGCCAGCAGCGGACCTGTGGGGTCACCCCTCCACTTT
CDR3 protein: CASSGPVGSPLHF

D gene: -
J gene: TRBJ1-5
clone size: -
V gene: TRBV30
CDR3 DNA: TGTGCCTGGAGTCAGTTAGGGGATTACAATCAGCCCCAGCATTTT
CDR3 protein: CAWSQLGDYNQPQHF

D gene: -
J gene: TRBJ1-2
clone size: -
V gene: TRBV5-1
CDR3 DNA: TGCGCCAGCAGCTTATGGACAGCTGATCCTAATGGCTACACCTTC
CDR3 protein: CASSLWTADPNGYTF

D gene: -
J gene: TRBJ1-4
clone size: -
V gene: TRBV6-5
CDR3 DNA: TGTGCCAGCAGTTACCGGACAGCAACTAATGAAAAACTGTTTTTT
CDR3 protein: CASSYRTATNEKLFF

D gene: TRBD1
J gene: TRBJ1-2
clone size: once
V gene: TRBV12-5
CDR3 DNA: TGTGCTAGTGGTACTGAACAGGGGGCCGCGGGATATGGCTACACCTTC
CDR3 protein: CASGTEQGAAGYGYTF

D gene: -
J gene: TRBJ1-2
clone size: -
V gene: TRBV12-3/TRBV12-4
CDR3 DNA: TGTGCCAGCAGGCGGGGGATAAACTATGGCTACACCTTC
CDR3 protein: CASRRGINYGYTF

D gene: -
J gene: TRBJ2-5
clone size: -
V gene: TRBV15
CDR3 DNA: TGTGCCACCAGCAGAGTTCCTAAGGAGACCCAGTACTTC
CDR3 protein: CATSRVPKETQYF

D gene: TRBD2
J gene: TRBJ2-7
clone size: -
V gene: TRBV14
CDR3 DNA: TGTGCCAGCAGCGATCGGACTAGCGGGGGCCACGAGCAGTACTTC
CDR3 protein: CASSDRTSGGHEQYF

D gene: TRBD2
J gene: TRBJ2-1
clone size: -
V gene: TRBV7-2
CDR3 DNA: TGTGCCAGCAGCTTTCTAGCGGGGGGAGGTGGTGAGCAGTTCTTC
CDR3 protein: CASSFLAGGGGEQFF

D gene: -
J gene: TRBJ1-4
clone size: -
V gene: TRBV15
CDR3 DNA: TGTGCCACCAGCACACAGGTTAATGAAAAACTGTTTTTT
CDR3 protein: CATSTQVNEKLFF

D gene: -
J gene: TRBJ1-1
clone size: once
V gene: TRBV9
CDR3 DNA: TGTGCCAGCAGCGTATGGCAGGGCCATGGGAACACTGAAGCTTTCTTT
CDR3 protein: CASSVWQGHGNTEAFF

D gene: -
J gene: TRBJ1-2
clone size: -
V gene: TRBV7-2
CDR3 DNA: TGTGCCAGCAGCTTCGTTGGGGGGGAGGTCTACTATGGCTACACCTTC
CDR3 protein: CASSFVGGEVYYGYTF

D gene: -
J gene: TRBJ1-2
clone size: many
V gene: TRBV7-2
CDR3 DNA: TGTGCCAGCAGCTTTTACCTCTTGGGGGGTGGCTACACCTTC
CDR3 protein: CASSFYLLGGGYTF

D gene: -
J gene: TRBJ1-2
clone size: -
V gene: TRBV2
CDR3 DNA: TGTGCCAGCTCTCTATCGCAGAATTCTGGCTACACCTTC
CDR3 protein: CASSLSQNSGYTF

D gene: -
J gene: TRBJ1-2
clone size: -
V gene: TRBV10-3
CDR3 DNA: TGTGCCATCAGTGAAAGTTCCCCTGCTAACTATGGCTACACCTTC
CDR3 protein: CAISESSPANYGYTF